This TCR beta chain was captured by sequencing in a study of T cells in localized non-small cell lung cancer. CDR3 size: 15 residues. With 0 bases removed from V and 2 bases from J, the gap between germline ends came to 8 bases. Germline values: CDR1 SGHDN, CDR2 FVKESK. This clone turned up a few times. As yet, its antigen is unknown. The study's findings and limits: Sequencing was limited to one tumor region, leaving the possibility of heterogeneity open. In adjacent lung appeared a median around 55 of the top 100 tumor clones. The highest T cell clonality was in uninvolved adjacent lung, above tumor. Longer overall survival was linked to higher blood T cell density.

Some clones are missing from TCRdb's copy, which holds only in-frame ones; the method was immunoSEQ multiplex PCR. The repertoire includes about 4,400 clones, 34% of them detected once, and roughly 18% sits in the top ten. Sequencing was performed on lung tumor tissue, taken before any cancer treatment. The TCR comes from a man aged 40 to 70 with stage II squamous cell lung carcinoma. The chain is built from TRBV14 and TRBJ1-3; no firm D call. The DNA for the CDR3 is TGTGCCAGCAGCCAAGAGGGGTGGGCTGGAAACACCATATATTTT. Its translation is CASSQEGWAGNTIYF.